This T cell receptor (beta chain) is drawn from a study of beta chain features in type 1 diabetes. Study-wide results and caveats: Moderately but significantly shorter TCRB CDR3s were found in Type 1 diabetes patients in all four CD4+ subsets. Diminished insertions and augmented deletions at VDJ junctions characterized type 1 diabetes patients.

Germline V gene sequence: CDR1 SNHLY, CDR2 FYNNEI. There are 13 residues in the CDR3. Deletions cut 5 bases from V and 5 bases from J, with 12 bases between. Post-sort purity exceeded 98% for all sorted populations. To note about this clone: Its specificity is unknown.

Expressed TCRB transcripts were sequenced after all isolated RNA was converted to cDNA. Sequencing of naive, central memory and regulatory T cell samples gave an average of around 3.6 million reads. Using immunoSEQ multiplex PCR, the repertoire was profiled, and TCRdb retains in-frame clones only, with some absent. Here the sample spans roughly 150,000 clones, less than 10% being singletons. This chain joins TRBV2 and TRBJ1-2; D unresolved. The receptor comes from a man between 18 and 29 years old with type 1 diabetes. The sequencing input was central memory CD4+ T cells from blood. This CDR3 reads CASSSGGFYGYTF. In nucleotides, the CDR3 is TGTGCCAGCAGTTCGGGAGGGTTTTATGGCTACACCTTC.